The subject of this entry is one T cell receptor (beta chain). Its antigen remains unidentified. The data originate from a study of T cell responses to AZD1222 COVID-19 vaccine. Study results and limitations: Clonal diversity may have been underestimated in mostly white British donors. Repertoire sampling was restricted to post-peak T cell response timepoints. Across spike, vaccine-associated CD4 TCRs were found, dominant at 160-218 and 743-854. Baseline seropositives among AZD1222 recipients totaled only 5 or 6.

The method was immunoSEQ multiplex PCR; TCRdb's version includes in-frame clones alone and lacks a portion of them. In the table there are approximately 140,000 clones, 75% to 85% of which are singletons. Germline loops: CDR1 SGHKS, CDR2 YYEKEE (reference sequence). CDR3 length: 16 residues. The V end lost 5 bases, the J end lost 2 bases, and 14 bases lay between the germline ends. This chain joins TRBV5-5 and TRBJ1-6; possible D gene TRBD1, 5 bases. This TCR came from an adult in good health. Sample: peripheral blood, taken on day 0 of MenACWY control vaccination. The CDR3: CASSYQGLTYNSPLHF. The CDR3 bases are TGTGCCAGCAGTTATCAGGGTCTCACCTATAATTCACCCCTCCACTTT.